What follows are 22 T cell receptor beta chains derived from one specimen sequenced in a study of T cell responses to AZD1222 COVID-19 vaccine (dated by TCRdb to the early 2020s). Reading the label with the study, this specimen's time point is: baseline before first vaccination. Receptor libraries were prepared by the immunoSEQ multiplex PCR assay. The table comes from immuneACCESS by way of TCRdb, which keeps in-frame sequences with V and J called. Part of the clones is missing from these tables; in studies checked, under half for an unresolved V gene and the rest for unknown reasons. A total of approximately 120,000 clones appear in this sample, 80% to 90% of them only once. Jointly, the top ten make up roughly 1.6% of the sample. Source: peripheral blood, taken on day 0 of AZD1222 vaccination. These receptor sequences come from an adult in good health.

The CDR3 DNA is TGTGCCAGCAGACACGGGGGAGCGGATCGGACCTACGAGCAGTACTTC. It specifies CASRHGGADRTYEQYF. The chain uses TRBV13 and TRBJ2-7; possibly TRBD2 for D (6 bases). Germline V gene data show CDR1 as PRHDT and CDR2 as FYEKMQ (reference sequence). V gave up 6 bases and J gave up 2 bases, with 20 bases separating them. The CDR3 extends over 16 amino acids.

The chain is built from TRBV3-1 (or the pseudogene TRBV3-2) and TRBJ1-2; 11 nucleotides match TRBD1. This CDR3 has 16 residues. Germline values: CDR1 LGHDT, CDR2 YNNKEL (reference sequence). Trimming at V came to 4 bases and at J to 4 bases, leaving 8 bases not matched to a gene. DNA of the CDR3: TGTGCCAGCAGCCTCAACGCCGGGACAGGGGGCTATGGCTACACCTTC. Translated, it gives CASSLNAGTGGYGYTF.

The chain combines TRBV10-3 with TRBJ1-2; tentative D call: TRBD1 (5 bases). The CDR3 length is 17 residues. Germline values: CDR1 ENHRY, CDR2 SYGVKD. With 6 bases removed from V and 1 base from J, the gap between germline ends came to 21 bases. In DNA form, the CDR3 reads TGTGCCATCAGCCCCAGGGCGCTCCAGGGCGGTAACTATGGCTACACCTTC. It encodes CAISPRALQGGNYGYTF.

With respect to this clone: As the CDR3 is not closed by the conserved phenylalanine or tryptophan, this likely results from a read error. The limits of the CDR3 on the DNA are not certain, so only TCRdb's listed CDR3 is given. V and J are TRBV5-6 and TRBJ2-7; the listed D gene, TRBD1, was not tested against the DNA. The CDR3 length equals 17 residues, ends included. Germline CDR1 SGHDT, CDR2 YYEEEE. The CDR3 reads CASSYGTGALSNILLSS.

The CDR3 is CASSLEKDTVSTSYNEQFF. CDR3 nucleotide sequence: TGTGCCAGCAGCTTAGAGAAGGACACAGTAAGTACCTCCTACAATGAGCAGTTCTTC. V gene TRBV7-2 combines with J gene TRBJ2-1; a weak D match, TRBD1 (5 bases). With 1 base removed from V and 0 bases from J, the gap between germline ends came to 19 bases. The CDR3 totals 19 residues. Germline V lookup: CDR1 SGHTA, CDR2 FQGNSA.

The chain links TRBV24-1 to TRBJ2-5; 7 bases fit TRBD1. The germline CDR1 and CDR2 sequences are KGHDR and SFDVKD. The CDR3 spans 15 residues. Unmatched junction bases numbered 5, after V lost 2 bases and J lost 3 bases. The CDR3: CATSDSVQGEETQYF. Here the CDR3 DNA reads TGTGCCACCAGTGATTCCGTTCAGGGGGAAGAGACCCAGTACTTC.

CDR3 coding DNA: TGTGCCAGCACTTATCTATACACCGGGGAGCTGTTTTTT. It is translated as CASTYLYTGELFF. The chain combines TRBV6-2 or TRBV6-3 with TRBJ2-2, with D unclear. Germline CDR1 is MNHEY and CDR2 is SVGEGT. The CDR3 sequence is 13 residues long. The V end was cut by 7 bases, the J end by 3 bases, with 9 bases between.

This chain joins TRBV29-1 and TRBJ2-3; 10 bases are a match to TRBD1. The CDR3 is 16 amino acids. Per the germline V gene, CDR1 is SQVTM and CDR2 is ANQGSEA. Trimming took 6 bases from V and 3 from J; bases not matched to a gene: 12. The CDR3 sequence: CSVYYPGQGGTDTQYF. In nucleotides, the CDR3 is TGCAGCGTGTACTACCCAGGACAGGGGGGGACAGATACGCAGTATTTT.

The rearrangement uses TRBV28 and TRBJ2-3; TRBD2 matches at 8 bases. CDR3 length equals 13 residues. Trimming took 1 base from V and 6 from J; bases not matched to a gene: 0. In germline, CDR1 is MDHEN, CDR2 SYDVKM. CDR3 nucleotides: TGTGCCAGCAGTTTATTAGCGGGGGATACGCAGTATTTT. This sequence encodes CASSLLAGDTQYF.

The chain employs TRBV7-3 and TRBJ2-1, with 8 bases matching TRBD2. The J segment lost 1 base and the V segment lost 2 bases, leaving 1 base of the junction unmatched. Germline V CDR1 and CDR2: SGHTA, FQGTGA. The CDR3 has 15 residues. CDR3 loop: CASSLGLASYNEQFF. The CDR3 nucleotides read TGTGCCAGCAGCTTAGGACTAGCATCCTACAATGAGCAGTTCTTC.

The V and J genes are TRBV6-5 and TRBJ1-3; the D is unclear. The germline gives CDR1 MNHEY, CDR2 SVGAGI. V lost 2 bases and J 4 bases, leaving 12 bases between the germline ends. The CDR3 has 15 residues. The DNA of the CDR3 is TGTGCCAGCAGTTACGGGGTGGCAGCCGGAAACACCATATATTTT. The encoded protein is CASSYGVAAGNTIYF.

This clone was detected once. The chain employs TRBV5-1 and TRBJ2-7; D gene unclear. This CDR3 has 15 amino acids. CDR1 and CDR2 (germline): SGHRS, YFSETQ. Trimming shortened V by 0 bases and J by 0 bases, and 10 bases separated the two germline ends. CDR3 residues: CASSLGQSSSYEQYF. The CDR3 bases are TGCGCCAGCAGCTTGGGGCAATCTAGCTCCTACGAGCAGTACTTC.

The V call is TRBV3-1 (or the pseudogene TRBV3-2), the J call TRBJ1-2, with D perhaps matching TRBD1 (5 bases). Germline CDR1 is LGHDT and CDR2 is YNNKEL (reference sequence). The CDR3 totals 15 residues. V lost 0 bases and J lost 4, with 12 bases in between. The CDR3, as DNA: TGTGCCAGCAGCCAAGATGGGGGGACTGTCTATGGCTACACCTTC. Translation: CASSQDGGTVYGYTF.

The chain links TRBV3-1 (or the pseudogene TRBV3-2) to TRBJ1-6; unclear D gene. The CDR3 covers 11 residues. Germline CDR1 and CDR2: LGHDT and YNNKEL (reference sequence). Trimming shortened V by 3 bases and J by 15 bases, and 9 bases separated the two germline ends. The CDR3 DNA reads TGTGCCAGCAGCCATTCTAATCTCCTCCACTTT. It is translated as CASSHSNLLHF.

The chain joins TRBV2 to TRBJ1-4; D is unclear. Germline V gene lookup returns CDR1 SNHLY and CDR2 FYNNEI. Trimming pared 4 bases from V and 4 bases from J, leaving 10 bases between. The CDR3 has 14 amino acids. The CDR3 region is CASSVAGLNEKLFF. CDR3 nucleotides: TGTGCCAGCAGTGTTGCCGGTCTTAATGAAAAACTGTTTTTT.

CDR3 amino acids: CSVVVNTGELFF. In DNA form, the CDR3 reads TGCAGCGTTGTTGTGAATACCGGGGAGCTGTTTTTT. This rearrangement joins TRBV29-1 to TRBJ2-2; the D is unclear. With 4 bases removed from V and 5 bases from J, the gap between germline ends came to 8 bases. CDR1 is SQVTM, CDR2 ANQGSEA, per germline. This CDR3 has 12 residues.

The chain carries TRBV29-1 and TRBJ2-1; 7 nucleotides align to TRBD2. Losses at the gene ends were 1 base for V and 6 bases for J; bases not matched to a gene: 12. The germline CDR1 and CDR2 sequences are SQVTM and ANQGSEA. The CDR3 covers 16 residues. CDR3 sequence: CSVEGGGDMSLNEQFF. The CDR3 nucleotides read TGCAGCGTTGAAGGTGGGGGGGATATGTCTCTCAATGAGCAGTTCTTC.

This clone came up a few times. The V call is TRBV9, the J call TRBJ1-2, with D uncertain. Trimming pared 0 bases from V and 6 bases from J, leaving 12 bases between. This CDR3 is built from 14 residues. CDR1 and CDR2 (germline): SGDLS, YYNGEE. The CDR3, as DNA: TGTGCCAGCAGCGTAGGAACGGGCTATAATGGCTACACCTTC. Residues: CASSVGTGYNGYTF.

The CDR3 reads CASSKAPTPKPGQGTGYTF. In nucleotides, the CDR3 is TGTGCCAGCAGCAAAGCTCCAACCCCTAAGCCGGGACAGGGGACTGGCTACACCTTC. This sequence joins TRBV21-1 and TRBJ1-2; TRBD1 is taken as the D call from the table, unchecked against the DNA. TRBV21-1 is assigned pseudogene status. The length of the CDR3 is 19 residues.

V usage is TRBV6-6 and J usage is TRBJ1-5; D gene uncertain. The CDR3 runs to 14 residues. Germline-derived CDR1 and CDR2 are MNHNY and SVGAGI (reference sequence). Trimming removed 6 bases from V and 0 bases from J, with 9 bases in between. The CDR3 DNA reads as TGTGCCAGCAGAGCAGAGAATAGCAATCAGCCCCAGCATTTT. Protein sequence: CASRAENSNQPQHF.

The genes are TRBV29-1 and TRBJ2-7; TRBD2 might be the D (6 bases). V lost 3 bases, J lost 0 bases, and 15 bases lay in between. CDR3 length: 15 amino acids. Germline CDR1 and CDR2: SQVTM and ANQGSEA. In nucleotides, the CDR3 is TGCAGCGTTGAGGGCGGGGAAAAAAGCTCCTACGAGCAGTACTTC. Translation gives CSVEGGEKSSYEQYF.

The chain has TRBV2 and TRBJ2-1; weak D call: TRBD2 (7 bases). Germline-derived CDR1 and CDR2 are SNHLY and FYNNEI. V was shortened by 6 bases and J by 7 bases, with 13 bases between the two germline ends. The CDR3 consists of 13 residues. The DNA of the CDR3 is TGTGCCAGCAGGAGGGAGGGGGGAAATGAGCAGTTCTTC. Encoded protein: CASRREGGNEQFF. The whole variable domain, filled in from reference TRBV2 and TRBJ2-1, reads EPEVTQTPSHQVTQMGQEVILRCVPISNHLYFYWYRQILGQKVEFLVSFYNNEISEKSEIFDDQFSVERPDGSNFTLKIRSTKLEDSAMYFCASRREGGNEQFFGPGTRLTVL.